These 24 T cell receptor beta chains were sequenced from one sample in a study of T cell repertoires in ileal Crohn's disease. Time point meaning: neoterminal ileum biopsy at postoperative endoscopy, about 6 months after surgery. The table came from immunoSEQ multiplex PCR; TCRdb's copy has only in-frame clones and leaves some out. Of about 7,200 clones listed, 72% are singletons. The sequencing input was ileal tissue. These receptors all come from an adult with Crohn's disease.

This clone occurred once. The chain joins TRBV5-1 to TRBJ2-7; D is ambiguous. Trimming removed 3 bases from V and 5 bases from J, with 6 bases in between. The CDR3 runs to 11 residues. The germline V gene has CDR1 SGHRS and CDR2 YFSETQ. The CDR3 DNA sequence: TGCGCCAGCAGCTCGCGCGACGAGCAGTACTTC. It is translated as CASSSRDEQYF.

This clone was observed once. The chain is built from TRBV4-1 and TRBJ2-3, with 13 bases fitting TRBD2. The germline gives CDR1 MGHRA, CDR2 YSYEKL. This CDR3 spans 18 amino acids. The junction had 6 bases not matched to a gene; V was cut back by 1 base and J by 2 bases. Here the CDR3 reads CASSQVGTSGATTDTQYF. CDR3 DNA sequence: TGCGCCAGCAGCCAAGTAGGGACTAGCGGGGCCACCACAGATACGCAGTATTTT.

The chain couples TRBV6-5 to TRBJ1-1, with TRBD1 matching 7 bases. The CDR3 contains 15 residues. Trimming cost V 2 bases and J 4 bases; bases outside gene matches: 7. Germline V CDR1 and CDR2: MNHEY, SVGAGI. The CDR3 protein is CASSYRRQGPTEAFF. In DNA, the CDR3 is TGTGCCAGCAGTTACCGTAGACAGGGTCCCACTGAAGCTTTCTTT.

The rearrangement links TRBV5-1 to TRBJ2-7, with a weak D call TRBD1 (6 bases). V was shortened by 3 bases and J by 5 bases, with 12 bases between the two germline ends. Germline V gene sequence: CDR1 SGHRS, CDR2 YFSETQ. The length of the CDR3 is 13 residues. CDR3: CASSYQGTHEQYF. The CDR3 DNA is TGCGCCAGCAGCTATCAGGGGACCCACGAGCAGTACTTC.

The genes are TRBV29-1 and TRBJ1-1; 8 nucleotides agree with TRBD1. This CDR3 has 14 residues. V was pared by 5 bases and J by 1 base, with 6 bases of the junction left unmatched. The germline V gene encodes CDR1 SQVTM and CDR2 ANQGSEA. CDR3 sequence (DNA): TGCAGCGTTACCGACAGGGGTCGGAACACTGAAGCTTTCTTT. Translation: CSVTDRGRNTEAFF.

The CDR3 reads CASSRDVPGRTGELFF. The CDR3, as DNA: TGCGCCAGCAGCCGGGATGTCCCGGGAAGGACCGGGGAGCTGTTTTTT. The chain uses TRBV5-1 and TRBJ2-2; a possible D gene is TRBD2 (5 bases). This CDR3 is 16 amino acids long. Germline V gives CDR1 SGHRS, CDR2 YFSETQ. The V end was cut by 4 bases, the J end by 5 bases, with 18 bases between.

This clone has just a few counts. The chain employs TRBV5-1 and TRBJ1-3; no firm D call. Germline lookup yields CDR1 SGHRS and CDR2 YFSETQ. V shed 0 bases and J shed 1 base, with 5 bases lying between them. There are 14 residues in the CDR3. The CDR3 reads CASSLAASGNTIYF. In DNA form, the CDR3 reads TGCGCCAGCAGCTTGGCAGCGTCTGGAAACACCATATATTTT.

This clone was picked up a small number of times. The V gene is TRBV27, the J gene TRBJ2-7, with TRBD2 matching 7 bases. Germline V lookup: CDR1 MNHEY, CDR2 SMNVEV (reference sequence). Germline trimming cut 3 bases from V and 3 bases from J; bases unmatched to any gene: 5. The CDR3 runs 14 residues. In DNA, the CDR3 is TGTGCCAGCAGTTTCAGGGAGGGCGGCTACGAGCAGTACTTC. It translates to CASSFREGGYEQYF.

This clone was counted a single time. The chain couples TRBV5-1 to TRBJ1-1; no definite D call. Germline V gene sequence: CDR1 SGHRS, CDR2 YFSETQ. CDR3 length: 14 amino acids. V shed 4 bases and J shed 4 bases, with 14 bases lying between them. CDR3 DNA sequence: TGCGCCAGCAGCCAACAGAGGGCGGGCACTGAAGCTTTCTTT. It yields the protein CASSQQRAGTEAFF.

The chain couples TRBV7-2 to TRBJ2-2; D call uncertain. Germline V gene lookup returns CDR1 SGHTA and CDR2 FQGNSA. The CDR3 is 14 amino acids. Trimming left V 6 bases short and J 4 bases short, with 12 bases between. CDR3 amino acids: CASSSRQSTGELFF. The CDR3 DNA reads as TGTGCCAGCAGTTCCCGACAAAGCACCGGGGAGCTGTTTTTT.

This clone was seen a few times. This rearrangement joins TRBV27 to TRBJ2-2; D ambiguous. Germline-derived CDR1 and CDR2 are MNHEY and SMNVEV (reference sequence). V was shortened by 5 bases and J by 9 bases, with 16 bases between the two germline ends. This CDR3 contains 14 residues. The CDR3 loop reads CASSPTTVARELFF. Written as DNA, the CDR3 is TGTGCCAGCAGTCCGACGACCGTAGCTAGGGAGCTGTTTTTT.

This clone showed up just once. The gene calls are TRBV7-9 and TRBJ2-1; TRBD2 matches 8 bases. The V and J ends lost 4 bases and 5 bases, in that order; junction bases with no gene match: 4. CDR1 is SEHNR, CDR2 FQNEAQ, per germline (reference sequence). The CDR3 contains 14 residues. The CDR3 coding sequence is TGTGCCAGCAGCTCACGGGGGGGTGACAATGAGCAGTTCTTC. The encoded protein is CASSSRGGDNEQFF.

This chain connects TRBV6-6 to TRBJ1-2, with a possible D match to TRBD1 (6 bases). The CDR3 extends over 16 amino acids. Germline V gene sequence: CDR1 MNHNY, CDR2 SVGAGI (reference sequence). The germline V and J ends were trimmed by 6 bases and 3 bases, with 20 bases remaining between them. The DNA of the CDR3 is TGTGCCAGCAGGCCCGGGGGGGGCACATCTTACTATGGCTACACCTTC. It codes for CASRPGGGTSYYGYTF.

The count of this clone is one. The chain joins TRBV7-3 to TRBJ2-3; 7 bases map to TRBD2. V dropped 6 bases and J dropped 6; count of bases not matched to a gene: 3. The CDR3 loop spans 12 amino acids. Germline CDR1 reads SGHTA; CDR2 reads FQGTGA. CDR3 in amino acids: CASSSAGDTQYF. The CDR3, as DNA: TGTGCCAGCAGTTCAGCGGGGGATACGCAGTATTTT.

The V call is TRBV2, the J call TRBJ2-2; 14 bases are shared with TRBD2. V was clipped by 5 bases and J by 8 bases; unmatched bases: 7. Looked up from germline, CDR1 is SNHLY and CDR2 is FYNNEI. The length of the CDR3 is 16 residues. CDR3 protein: CASSQTSGRALGELFF. CDR3 in DNA: TGTGCCAGCAGTCAGACTAGCGGGAGGGCATTGGGGGAGCTGTTTTTT.

CDR3 region: CASGRTENTEAFF. DNA of the CDR3: TGTGCCAGCGGGCGGACAGAGAACACTGAAGCTTTCTTT. The chain uses TRBV9 and TRBJ1-1, with D possibly matching TRBD1 (6 bases). The V and J ends lost 7 bases and 1 base respectively, with 11 bases between them. The CDR3 consists of 13 residues. CDR1 SGDLS and CDR2 YYNGEE come from the germline V gene.

This chain links TRBV7-9 with TRBJ1-6; TRBD1 aligns across 9 bases. Germline lookup yields CDR1 SEHNR and CDR2 FQNEAQ (reference sequence). CDR3 length equals 17 residues. V lost 6 bases, J lost 5 bases, and 11 bases stayed unmatched. CDR3 in amino acids: CASSHKTGGSNNSPLHF. For the CDR3, the DNA is TGTGCCAGCAGTCACAAGACAGGGGGTTCCAATAATTCACCCCTCCACTTT.

The chain combines TRBV9 with TRBJ2-3, with TRBD2 matching 13 bases. The CDR3 length is 16 residues. The germline gives CDR1 SGDLS, CDR2 YYNGEE. The ends lost 4 bases at V and 1 base at J; junction bases unmatched: 3. The CDR3 is CASSPTSGGGTDTQYF. CDR3 nucleotides: TGTGCCAGCAGCCCAACTAGCGGGGGGGGCACAGATACGCAGTATTTT.

V is TRBV5-1 and J is TRBJ2-7; D is possibly TRBD2 (5 bases). The germline CDR1 and CDR2 sequences are SGHRS and YFSETQ. This CDR3 has 14 residues. With 0 bases removed from V and 2 bases from J, the gap between germline ends came to 9 bases. Written as DNA, the CDR3 is TGCGCCAGCAGCTTGGACGGGATGGCCTACGAGCAGTACTTC. It is translated as CASSLDGMAYEQYF.

This clone was detected only a few times. V gene TRBV28 combines with J gene TRBJ1-5, with 9 bases aligning to TRBD1. Germline V CDR1 and CDR2: MDHEN, SYDVKM. The CDR3 spans 18 residues. The trim removed 6 bases at V and 1 base at J, leaving 13 bases unmatched. CDR3 loop: CASSTVPGQGLSNQPQHF. The CDR3 DNA sequence: TGTGCCAGCAGCACTGTCCCGGGACAGGGTTTAAGCAATCAGCCCCAGCATTTT.

This rearrangement joins TRBV30 to TRBJ1-6; TRBD1 is a possible D gene (5 bases). Germline CDR1 GTSNPN, CDR2 SVGIG (reference sequence). CDR3 length equals 16 residues. Deletions cut 0 bases from V and 7 bases from J, with 16 bases between. The CDR3 coding sequence is TGTGCCTGGAGTGTCGCCCAGGGAAGATACAATTCACCCCTCCACTTT. Translated, it gives CAWSVAQGRYNSPLHF.

This clone was picked up a small number of times. This sequence joins TRBV5-1 and TRBJ2-3; TRBD2 agrees at 8 bases. CDR3 length: 14 amino acids. The ends lost 7 bases at V and 4 bases at J; junction bases unmatched: 8. CDR1 is SGHRS, CDR2 YFSETQ, per germline. This CDR3 reads CASRTGTSADTQYF. CDR3 coding DNA: TGCGCCAGCCGCACCGGGACTAGTGCAGATACGCAGTATTTT.

The J gene is TRBJ2-1, the V gene TRBV4-2; TRBD2 agrees at 8 bases. Per the germline V gene, CDR1 is LGHNA and CDR2 is YNFKEQ. The CDR3 consists of 16 residues. V trimming: 0 bases; J trimming: 0 bases; junction bases outside the gene matches: 1. The CDR3 reads CASSQDGGGSYNEQFF. CDR3 nucleotide sequence: TGTGCCAGCAGCCAAGACGGGGGGGGCTCCTACAATGAGCAGTTCTTC.

The V gene is TRBV2, the J gene TRBJ1-2; maybe TRBD1 (6 bases). Germline assignment: CDR1 SNHLY and CDR2 FYNNEI. V lost 7 bases, J lost 4 bases, and 19 bases lay in between. The length of the CDR3 is 15 residues. In DNA, the CDR3 is TGTGCCAGCACCATCGGATTGGACAGCTTCTATGGCTACACCTTC. This sequence encodes CASTIGLDSFYGYTF.